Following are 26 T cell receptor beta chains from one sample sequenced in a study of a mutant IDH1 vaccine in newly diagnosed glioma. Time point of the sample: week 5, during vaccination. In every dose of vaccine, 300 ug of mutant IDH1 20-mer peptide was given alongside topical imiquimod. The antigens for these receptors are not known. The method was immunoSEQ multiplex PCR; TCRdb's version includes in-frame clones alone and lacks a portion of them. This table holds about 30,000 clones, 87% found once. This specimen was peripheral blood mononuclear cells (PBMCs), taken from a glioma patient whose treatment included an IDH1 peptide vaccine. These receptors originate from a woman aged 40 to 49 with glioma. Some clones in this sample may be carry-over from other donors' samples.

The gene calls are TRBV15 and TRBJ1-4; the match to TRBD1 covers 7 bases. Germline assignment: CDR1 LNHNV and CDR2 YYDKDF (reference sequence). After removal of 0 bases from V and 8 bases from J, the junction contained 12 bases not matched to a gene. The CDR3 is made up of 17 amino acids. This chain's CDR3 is CATSREQPQGRGEKLFF. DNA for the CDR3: TGTGCCACCAGCAGAGAACAACCACAGGGGAGGGGAGAAAAACTGTTTTTT.

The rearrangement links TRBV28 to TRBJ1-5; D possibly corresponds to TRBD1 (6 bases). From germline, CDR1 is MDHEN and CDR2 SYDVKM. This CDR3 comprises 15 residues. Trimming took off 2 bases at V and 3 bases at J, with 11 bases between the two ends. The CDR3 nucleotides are TGTGCCAGCAGTTTACAACAGGGTAACAATCAGCCCCAGCATTTT. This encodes CASSLQQGNNQPQHF.

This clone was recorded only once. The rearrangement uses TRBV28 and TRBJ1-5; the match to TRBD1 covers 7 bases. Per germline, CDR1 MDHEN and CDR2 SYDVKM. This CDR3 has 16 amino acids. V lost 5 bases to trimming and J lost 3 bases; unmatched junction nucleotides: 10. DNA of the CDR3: TGTGCCAGCAGTACGCGAGAGGGGGCAGACAATCAGCCCCAGCATTTT. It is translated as CASSTREGADNQPQHF. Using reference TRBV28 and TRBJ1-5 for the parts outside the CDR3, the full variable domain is DVKVTQSSRYLVKRTGEKVFLECVQDMDHENMFWYRQDPGLGLRLIYFSYDVKMKEKGDIPEGYSVSREKKERFSLILESASTNQTSMYLCASSTREGADNQPQHFGDGTRLSIL.

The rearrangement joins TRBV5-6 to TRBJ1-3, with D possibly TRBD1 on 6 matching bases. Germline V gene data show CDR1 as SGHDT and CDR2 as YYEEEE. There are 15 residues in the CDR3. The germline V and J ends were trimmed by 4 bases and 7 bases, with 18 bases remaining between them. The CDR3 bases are TGTGCCAGCAGCCAGGACCGTTGGACAGTGAACACCATATATTTT. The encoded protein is CASSQDRWTVNTIYF.

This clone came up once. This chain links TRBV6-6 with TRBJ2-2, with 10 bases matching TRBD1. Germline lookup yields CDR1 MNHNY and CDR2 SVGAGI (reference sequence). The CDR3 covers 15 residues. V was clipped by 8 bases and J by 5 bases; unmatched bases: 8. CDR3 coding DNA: TGTGCCAGCGAAAAAAGGACAGGGGGGACCGGGGAGCTGTTTTTT. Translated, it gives CASEKRTGGTGELFF.

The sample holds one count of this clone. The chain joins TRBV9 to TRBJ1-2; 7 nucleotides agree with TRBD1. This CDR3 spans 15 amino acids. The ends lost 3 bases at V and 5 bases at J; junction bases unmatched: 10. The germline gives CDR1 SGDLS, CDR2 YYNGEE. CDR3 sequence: CASSDASGTEYGYTF. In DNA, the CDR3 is TGTGCCAGCAGCGACGCTTCCGGGACAGAATATGGCTACACCTTC.

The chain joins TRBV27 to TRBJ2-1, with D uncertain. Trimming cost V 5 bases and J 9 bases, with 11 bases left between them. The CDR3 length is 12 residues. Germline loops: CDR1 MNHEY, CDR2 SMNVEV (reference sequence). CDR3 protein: CASSPQASEQFF. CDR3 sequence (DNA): TGTGCCAGCAGTCCCCAAGCTAGTGAGCAGTTCTTC.

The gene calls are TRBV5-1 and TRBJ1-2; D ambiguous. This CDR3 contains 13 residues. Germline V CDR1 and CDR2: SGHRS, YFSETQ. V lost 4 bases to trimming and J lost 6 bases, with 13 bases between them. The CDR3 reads CASSLERLDGYTF. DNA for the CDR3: TGCGCCAGCAGCCTCGAACGGCTTGATGGCTACACCTTC.

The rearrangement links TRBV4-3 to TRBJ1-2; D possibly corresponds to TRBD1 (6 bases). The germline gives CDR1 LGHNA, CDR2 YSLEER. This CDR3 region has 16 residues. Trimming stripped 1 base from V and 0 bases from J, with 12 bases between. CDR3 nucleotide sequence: TGCGCCAGCAGCCAAGTACAGGGCCCAGCTAACTATGGCTACACCTTC. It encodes CASSQVQGPANYGYTF.

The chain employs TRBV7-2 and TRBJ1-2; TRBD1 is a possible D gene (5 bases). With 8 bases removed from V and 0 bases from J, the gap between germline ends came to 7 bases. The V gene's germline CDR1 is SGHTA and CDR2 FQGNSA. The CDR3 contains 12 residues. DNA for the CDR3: TGTGCCAGCCGGGGGGCTAACTATGGCTACACCTTC. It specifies CASRGANYGYTF.

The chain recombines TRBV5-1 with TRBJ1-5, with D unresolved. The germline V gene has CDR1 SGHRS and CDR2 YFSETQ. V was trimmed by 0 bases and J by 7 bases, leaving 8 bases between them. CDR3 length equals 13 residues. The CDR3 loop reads CASSLDSGQPQHF. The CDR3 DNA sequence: TGCGCCAGCAGCTTGGATTCGGGGCAGCCCCAGCATTTT.

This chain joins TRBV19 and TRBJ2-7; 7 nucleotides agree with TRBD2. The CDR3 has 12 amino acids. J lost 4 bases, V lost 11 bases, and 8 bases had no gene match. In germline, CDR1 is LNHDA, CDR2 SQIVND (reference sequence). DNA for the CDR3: TGTGCCTGCGGGACTACAGATTACGAGCAGTACTTC. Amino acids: CACGTTDYEQYF.

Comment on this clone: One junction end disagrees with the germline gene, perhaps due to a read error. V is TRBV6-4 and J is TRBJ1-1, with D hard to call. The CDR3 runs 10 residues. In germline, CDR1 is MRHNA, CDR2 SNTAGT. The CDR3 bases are TGTGCCAGCAAGGGCCCCTTCGTCCAATTT. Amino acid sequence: CASKGPFVQF.

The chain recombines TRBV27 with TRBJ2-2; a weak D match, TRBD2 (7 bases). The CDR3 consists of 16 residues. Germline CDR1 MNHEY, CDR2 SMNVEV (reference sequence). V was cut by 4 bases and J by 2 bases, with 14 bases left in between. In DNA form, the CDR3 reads TGTGCCAGCAGTTGGGGCGGGGGCTACAACACCGGGGAGCTGTTTTTT. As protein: CASSWGGGYNTGELFF.

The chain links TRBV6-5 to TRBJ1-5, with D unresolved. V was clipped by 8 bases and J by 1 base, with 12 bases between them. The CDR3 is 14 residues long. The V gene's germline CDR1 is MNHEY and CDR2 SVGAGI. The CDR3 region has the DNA TGTGCCAGCGGGAACATGGGGAGCAATCAGCCCCAGCATTTT. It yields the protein CASGNMGSNQPQHF.

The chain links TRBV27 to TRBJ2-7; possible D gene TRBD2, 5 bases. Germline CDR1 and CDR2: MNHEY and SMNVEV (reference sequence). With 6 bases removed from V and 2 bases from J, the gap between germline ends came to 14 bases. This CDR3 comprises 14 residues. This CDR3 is CASRDDYRPYEQYF. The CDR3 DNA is TGTGCCAGCAGGGACGACTACCGACCCTACGAGCAGTACTTC.

This CDR3 is CASSSGTGNTEAFF. CDR3 sequence (DNA): TGCGCCAGCAGCTCCGGGACAGGGAACACTGAAGCTTTCTTT. The chain uses TRBV5-1 and TRBJ1-1, with 8 bases fitting TRBD1. J was trimmed by 1 base and V by 3 bases; bases with no gene match: 2. Per germline, CDR1 SGHRS and CDR2 YFSETQ. The CDR3 has 14 residues.

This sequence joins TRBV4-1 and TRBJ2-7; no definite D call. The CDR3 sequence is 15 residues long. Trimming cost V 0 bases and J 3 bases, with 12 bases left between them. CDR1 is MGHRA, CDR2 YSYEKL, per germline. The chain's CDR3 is CASSQDNVLIYEQYF. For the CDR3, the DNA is TGCGCCAGCAGCCAAGACAATGTTCTCATCTACGAGCAGTACTTC.

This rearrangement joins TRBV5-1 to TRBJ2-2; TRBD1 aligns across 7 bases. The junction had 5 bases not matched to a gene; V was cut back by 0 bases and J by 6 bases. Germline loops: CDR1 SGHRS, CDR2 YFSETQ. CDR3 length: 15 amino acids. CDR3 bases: TGCGCCAGCAGCTTGGGAGGGACAGTGGCCGGGGAGCTGTTTTTT. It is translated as CASSLGGTVAGELFF.

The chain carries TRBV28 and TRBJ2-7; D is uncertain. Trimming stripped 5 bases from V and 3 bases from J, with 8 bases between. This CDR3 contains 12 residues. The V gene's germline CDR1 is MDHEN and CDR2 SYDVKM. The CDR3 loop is CASSRHLYEQYF. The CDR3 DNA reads TGTGCCAGCAGTCGTCACCTCTACGAGCAGTACTTC.

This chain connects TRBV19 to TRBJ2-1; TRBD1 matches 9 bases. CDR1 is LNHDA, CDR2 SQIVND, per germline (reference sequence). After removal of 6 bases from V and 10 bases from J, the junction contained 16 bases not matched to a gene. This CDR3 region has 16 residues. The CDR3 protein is CASRLAGTGMKNEQFF. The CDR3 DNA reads TGTGCCAGTAGGTTAGCCGGGACAGGGATGAAAAACGAGCAGTTCTTC.

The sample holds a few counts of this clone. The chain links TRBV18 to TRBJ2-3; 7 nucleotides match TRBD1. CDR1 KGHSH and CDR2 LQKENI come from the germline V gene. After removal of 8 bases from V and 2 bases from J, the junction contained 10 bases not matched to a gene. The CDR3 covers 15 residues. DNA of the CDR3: TGTGCCAGCACTACACAGGGGACATACACAGATACGCAGTATTTT. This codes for CASTTQGTYTDTQYF.

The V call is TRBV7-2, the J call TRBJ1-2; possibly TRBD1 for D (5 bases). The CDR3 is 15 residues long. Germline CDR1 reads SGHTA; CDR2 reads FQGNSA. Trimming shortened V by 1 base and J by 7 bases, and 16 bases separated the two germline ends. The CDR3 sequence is CASSLVRTSVGGYTF. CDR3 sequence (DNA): TGTGCCAGCAGCTTAGTGAGGACATCCGTTGGTGGCTACACCTTC.

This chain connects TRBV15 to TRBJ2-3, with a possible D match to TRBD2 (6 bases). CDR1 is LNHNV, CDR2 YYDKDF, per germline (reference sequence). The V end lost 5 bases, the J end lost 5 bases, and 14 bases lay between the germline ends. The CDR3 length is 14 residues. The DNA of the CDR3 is TGTGCCACCAGCCCAGGGACTTCTGAAGATACGCAGTATTTT. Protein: CATSPGTSEDTQYF.

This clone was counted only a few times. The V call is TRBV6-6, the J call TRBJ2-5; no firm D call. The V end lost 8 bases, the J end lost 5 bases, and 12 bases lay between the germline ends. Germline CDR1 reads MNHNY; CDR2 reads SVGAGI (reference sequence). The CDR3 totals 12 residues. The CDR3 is CASHGEAETQYF. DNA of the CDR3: TGTGCCAGCCATGGCGAGGCCGAGACCCAGTACTTC.

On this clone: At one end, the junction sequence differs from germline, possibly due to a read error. CDR3 amino acids: CASSEVTTTFGTQYF. The CDR3 DNA sequence: TGTGCCAGCAGCGAAGTTACTACTACCTTCGGAACGCAGTATTTT. This sequence joins TRBV2 and TRBJ2-3; unclear D gene. Germline CDR1 SNHLY, CDR2 FYNNEI. The CDR3 has 15 residues. The variable domain in full, with the rest retrieved from reference TRBV2 and TRBJ2-3, is EPEVTQTPSHQVTQMGQEVILRCVPISNHLYFYWYRQILGQKVEFLVSFYNNEISEKSEIFDDQFSVERPDGSNFTLKIRSTKLEDSAMYFCASSEVTTTFGTQYFGPGTRLTVL.